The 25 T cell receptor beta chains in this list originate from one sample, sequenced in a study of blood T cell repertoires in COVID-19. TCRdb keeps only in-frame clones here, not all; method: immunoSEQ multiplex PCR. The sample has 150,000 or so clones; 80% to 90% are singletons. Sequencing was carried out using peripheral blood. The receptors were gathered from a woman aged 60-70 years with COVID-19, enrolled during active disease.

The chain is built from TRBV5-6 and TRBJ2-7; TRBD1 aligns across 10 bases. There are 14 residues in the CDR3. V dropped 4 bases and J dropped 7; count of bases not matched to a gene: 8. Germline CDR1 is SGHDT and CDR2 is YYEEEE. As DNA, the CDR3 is TGTGCCAGCAGCGCCCGACAGGGGGCGAGTGAGCAGTACTTC. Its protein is CASSARQGASEQYF.

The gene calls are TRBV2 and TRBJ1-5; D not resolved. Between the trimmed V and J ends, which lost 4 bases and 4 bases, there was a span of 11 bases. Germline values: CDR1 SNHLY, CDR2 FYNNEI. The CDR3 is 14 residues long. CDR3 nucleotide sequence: TGTGCCAGCAGTGGATCGGGCGGGAATCAGCCCCAGCATTTT. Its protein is CASSGSGGNQPQHF.

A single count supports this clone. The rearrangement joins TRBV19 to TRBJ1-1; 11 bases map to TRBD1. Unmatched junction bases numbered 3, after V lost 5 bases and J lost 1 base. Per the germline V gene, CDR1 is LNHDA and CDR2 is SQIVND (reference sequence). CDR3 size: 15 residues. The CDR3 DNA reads TGTGCCAGTAGTGGACAGGGGGCATGGAACACTGAAGCTTTCTTT. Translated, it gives CASSGQGAWNTEAFF.

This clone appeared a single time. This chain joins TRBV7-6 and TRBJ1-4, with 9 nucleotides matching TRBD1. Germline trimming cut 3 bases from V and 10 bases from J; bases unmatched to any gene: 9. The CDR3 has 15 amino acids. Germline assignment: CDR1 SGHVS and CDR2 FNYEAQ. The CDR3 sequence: CASSFETGGEPKLFF. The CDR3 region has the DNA TGTGCCAGCAGCTTTGAGACAGGGGGGGAGCCAAAACTGTTTTTT.

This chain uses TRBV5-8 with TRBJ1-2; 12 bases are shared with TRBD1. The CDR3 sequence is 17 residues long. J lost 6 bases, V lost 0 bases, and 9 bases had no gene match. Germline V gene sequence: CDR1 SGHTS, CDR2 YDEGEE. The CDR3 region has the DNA TGTGCCAGCAGCTTGGCTCTCCGGGACAGGGGGCGTAATGGCTACACCTTC. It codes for CASSLALRDRGRNGYTF.

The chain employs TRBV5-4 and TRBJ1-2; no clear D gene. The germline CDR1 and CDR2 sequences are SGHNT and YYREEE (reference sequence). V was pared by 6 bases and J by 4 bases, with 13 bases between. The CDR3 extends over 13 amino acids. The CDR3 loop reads CASTMGGPYGYTF. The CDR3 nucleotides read TGTGCCAGCACCATGGGCGGGCCCTATGGCTACACCTTC.

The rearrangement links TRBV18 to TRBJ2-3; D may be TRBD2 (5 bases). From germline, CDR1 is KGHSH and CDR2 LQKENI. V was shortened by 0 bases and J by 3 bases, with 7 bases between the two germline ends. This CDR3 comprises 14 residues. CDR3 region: CASSPPEGTDTQYF. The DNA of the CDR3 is TGTGCCAGCTCACCACCCGAGGGAACAGATACGCAGTATTTT.

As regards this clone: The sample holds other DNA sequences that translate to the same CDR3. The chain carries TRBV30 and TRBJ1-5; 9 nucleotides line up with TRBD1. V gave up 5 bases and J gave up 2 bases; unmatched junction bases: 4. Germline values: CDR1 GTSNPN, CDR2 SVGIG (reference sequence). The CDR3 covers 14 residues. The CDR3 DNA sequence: TGTGCCTGGGCTACAGGGGGCGGCAATCAGCCCCAGCATTTT. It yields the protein CAWATGGGNQPQHF.

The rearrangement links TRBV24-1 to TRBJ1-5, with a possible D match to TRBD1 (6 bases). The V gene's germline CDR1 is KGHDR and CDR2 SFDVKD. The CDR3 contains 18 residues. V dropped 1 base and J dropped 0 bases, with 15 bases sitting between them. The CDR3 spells CATSDLSPGQISNQPQHF. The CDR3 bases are TGTGCCACCAGTGATTTAAGTCCCGGACAGATTAGCAATCAGCCCCAGCATTTT.

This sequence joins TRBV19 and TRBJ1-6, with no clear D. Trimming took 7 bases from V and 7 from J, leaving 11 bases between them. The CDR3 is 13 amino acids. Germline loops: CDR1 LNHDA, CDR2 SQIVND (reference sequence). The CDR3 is CASKNNWNSPLHF. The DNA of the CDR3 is TGTGCCAGTAAGAACAATTGGAATTCACCCCTCCACTTT. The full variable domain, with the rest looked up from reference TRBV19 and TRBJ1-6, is DGGITQSPKYLFRKEGQNVTLSCEQNLNHDAMYWYRQDPGQGLRLIYYSQIVNDFQKGDIAEGYSVSREKKESFPLTVTSAQKNPTAFYLCASKNNWNSPLHFGNGTRLTVT.

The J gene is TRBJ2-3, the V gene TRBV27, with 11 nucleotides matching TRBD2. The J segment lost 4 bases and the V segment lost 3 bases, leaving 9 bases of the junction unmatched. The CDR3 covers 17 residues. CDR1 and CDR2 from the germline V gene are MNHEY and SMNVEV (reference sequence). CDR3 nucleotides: TGTGCCAGCAGTTTCCTCCAAGGTAGCGGGGGGGCAGATACGCAGTATTTT. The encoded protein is CASSFLQGSGGADTQYF.

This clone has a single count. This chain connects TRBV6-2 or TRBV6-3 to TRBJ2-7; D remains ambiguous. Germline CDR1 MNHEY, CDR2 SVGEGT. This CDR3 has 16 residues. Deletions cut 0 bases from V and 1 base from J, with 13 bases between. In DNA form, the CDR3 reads TGTGCCAGCAGTTACTCGGTGACAAAAAGATCCTACGAGCAGTACTTC. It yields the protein CASSYSVTKRSYEQYF.

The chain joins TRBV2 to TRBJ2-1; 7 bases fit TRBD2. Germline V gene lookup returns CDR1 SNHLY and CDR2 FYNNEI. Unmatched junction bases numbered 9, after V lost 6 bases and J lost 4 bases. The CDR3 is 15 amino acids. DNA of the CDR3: TGTGCCAGCAGCGGGGCCAGCGGGGATTACAATGAGCAGTTCTTC. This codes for CASSGASGDYNEQFF.

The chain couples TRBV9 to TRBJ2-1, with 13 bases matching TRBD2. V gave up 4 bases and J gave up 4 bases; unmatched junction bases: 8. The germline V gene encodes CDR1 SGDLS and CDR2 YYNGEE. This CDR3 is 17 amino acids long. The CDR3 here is CASSPRLAGGQYNEQFF. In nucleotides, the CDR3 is TGTGCCAGCAGCCCTCGACTAGCGGGGGGCCAGTACAATGAGCAGTTCTTC.

CDR3 loop: CASSSAGGNTIYF. In DNA, the CDR3 is TGTGCCAGCAGTTCGGCGGGCGGAAACACCATATATTTT. The V call is TRBV27, the J call TRBJ1-3; D unresolved. Germline assignment: CDR1 MNHEY and CDR2 SMNVEV (reference sequence). V was pared by 4 bases and J by 4 bases, with 8 bases between. The CDR3 sequence is 13 residues long.

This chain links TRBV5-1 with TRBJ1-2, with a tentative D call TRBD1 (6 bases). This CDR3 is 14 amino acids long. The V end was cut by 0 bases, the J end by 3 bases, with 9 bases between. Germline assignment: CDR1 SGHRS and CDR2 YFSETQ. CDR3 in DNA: TGCGCCAGCAGCTTGGAGGCAGGGGACTATGGCTACACCTTC. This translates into CASSLEAGDYGYTF.

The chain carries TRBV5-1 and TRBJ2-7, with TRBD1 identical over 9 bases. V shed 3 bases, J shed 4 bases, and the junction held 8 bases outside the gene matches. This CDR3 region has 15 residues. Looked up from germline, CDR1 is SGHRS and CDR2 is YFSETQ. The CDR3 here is CASSWRGQGNYEQYF. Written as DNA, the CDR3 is TGCGCCAGCAGCTGGAGGGGACAGGGAAATTACGAGCAGTACTTC.

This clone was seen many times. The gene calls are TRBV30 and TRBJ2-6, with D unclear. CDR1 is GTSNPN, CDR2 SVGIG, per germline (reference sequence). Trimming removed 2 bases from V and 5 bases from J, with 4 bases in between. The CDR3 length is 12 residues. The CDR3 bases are TGTGCCTGGAGTATCTGGGCCAACGTCCTGACTTTC. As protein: CAWSIWANVLTF.

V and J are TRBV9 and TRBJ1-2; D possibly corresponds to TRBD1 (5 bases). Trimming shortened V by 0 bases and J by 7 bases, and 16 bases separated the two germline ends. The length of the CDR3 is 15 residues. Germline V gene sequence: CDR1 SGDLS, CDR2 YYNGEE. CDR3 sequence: CASSVGQSVRGGYTF. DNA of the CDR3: TGTGCCAGCAGCGTAGGACAGTCGGTAAGAGGTGGCTACACCTTC. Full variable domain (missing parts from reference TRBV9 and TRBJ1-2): DSGVTQTPKHLITATGQRVTLRCSPRSGDLSVYWYQQSLDQGLQFLIQYYNGEERAKGNILERFSAQQFPDLHSELNLSSLELGDSALYFCASSVGQSVRGGYTFGSGTRLTVV.

CDR3 DNA sequence: TGTGCCAGCAGCGTCGGCAGGGAATATGAGCAGTTCTTC. This sequence encodes CASSVGREYEQFF. The chain recombines TRBV9 with TRBJ2-1, with D possibly matching TRBD1 (5 bases). The V gene lost 2 bases and the J gene lost 8 bases, with 11 bases spanning the gap. CDR1 and CDR2 (germline): SGDLS, YYNGEE. The length of the CDR3 is 13 residues.

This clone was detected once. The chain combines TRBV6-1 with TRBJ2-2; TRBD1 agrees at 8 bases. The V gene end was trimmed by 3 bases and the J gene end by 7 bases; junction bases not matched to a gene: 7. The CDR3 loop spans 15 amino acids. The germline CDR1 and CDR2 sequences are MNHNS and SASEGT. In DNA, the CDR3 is TGTGCCAGCAGTGATCGACAGGGGCGAAGCGGGGAGCTGTTTTTT. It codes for CASSDRQGRSGELFF.

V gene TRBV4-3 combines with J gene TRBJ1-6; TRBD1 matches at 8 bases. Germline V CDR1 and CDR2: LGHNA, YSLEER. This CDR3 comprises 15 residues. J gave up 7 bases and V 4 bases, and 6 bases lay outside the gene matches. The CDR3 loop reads CASSPTWTGNSPLHF. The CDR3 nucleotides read TGCGCCAGCAGCCCTACTTGGACAGGGAATTCACCCCTCCACTTT.

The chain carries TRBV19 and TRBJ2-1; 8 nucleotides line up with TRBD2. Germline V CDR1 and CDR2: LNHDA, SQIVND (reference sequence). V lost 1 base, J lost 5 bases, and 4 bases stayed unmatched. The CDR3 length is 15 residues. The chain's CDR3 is CASSIVAGTHNEQFF. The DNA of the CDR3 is TGTGCCAGTAGTATAGTAGCGGGGACCCACAATGAGCAGTTCTTC.

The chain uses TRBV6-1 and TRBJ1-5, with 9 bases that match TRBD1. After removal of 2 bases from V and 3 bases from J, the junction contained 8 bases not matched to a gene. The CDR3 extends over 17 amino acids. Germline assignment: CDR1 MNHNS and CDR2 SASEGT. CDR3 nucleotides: TGTGCCAGCAGTGAACTCCCGACAGGGGGTGACAATCAGCCCCAGCATTTT. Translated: CASSELPTGGDNQPQHF.

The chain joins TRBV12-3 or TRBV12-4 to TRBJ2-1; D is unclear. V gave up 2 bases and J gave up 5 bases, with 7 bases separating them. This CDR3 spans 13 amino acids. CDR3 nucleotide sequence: TGTGCCAGCAGTTTAAGAGGTGACAATGAGCAGTTCTTC. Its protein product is CASSLRGDNEQFF.